Listed below are T cell receptor beta chains from one sample, sequenced in a study of response to subunit inactivated influenza vaccine. TCRdb re-analysed the RT-PCR reads in MiXCR, keeping a single row per CDR3 protein. The sample records 400,000 to 550,000 distinct CDR3 sequences, approximately 24% being singletons. The source was CD4+ T cells sorted from PBMCs, collected around 5 days after vaccination. The receptors here all came from a man in his forties or fifties who received an inactivated influenza vaccine. Each CDR3 is given with its conserved first and last residue. The D gene is left open where the match is weak. Expanded clones get a size class; other rows say once, few or many, or leave the size out.

CDR3nt: TGCAGTGCCCAGGGTGGAATAAGTGGCTACACCTTC
CDR3aa: CSAQGGISGYTF
j_gene: TRBJ1-2
d_gene: -
v_gene: TRBV20-1
abundance: -

CDR3nt: TGTGCCAGCAGTGACCGGACAGGCGGGGGGTGGAGCAATCAGCCCCAGCATTTT
CDR3aa: CASSDRTGGGWSNQPQHF
j_gene: TRBJ1-5
d_gene: TRBD1
v_gene: TRBV28
abundance: -

CDR3nt: TGCGCCAGCAGCCAAAGACCCGGGGGGGGACTTCTCGGCGAGCAGTTCTTC
CDR3aa: CASSQRPGGGLLGEQFF
j_gene: TRBJ2-1
d_gene: TRBD2
v_gene: TRBV4-3
abundance: -

CDR3nt: TGTGCCAGCAGCCTCGGGACTAGCTGGAGGGAGACCCAGTACTTC
CDR3aa: CASSLGTSWRETQYF
j_gene: TRBJ2-5
d_gene: TRBD2
v_gene: TRBV12-3/TRBV12-4
abundance: once

CDR3nt: TGTGCCAGCAGCCCCCGGACTAGCGGTGGTGAGCAGTTCTTC
CDR3aa: CASSPRTSGGEQFF
j_gene: TRBJ2-1
d_gene: TRBD2
v_gene: TRBV7-6
abundance: few

CDR3nt: TGTGCCGGCCTACGGGCGGGCACGTACCAAGAGACCCAGTACTTC
CDR3aa: CAGLRAGTYQETQYF
j_gene: TRBJ2-5
d_gene: -
v_gene: TRBV7-9
abundance: -

CDR3nt: TGCAGTGCTAGCCCCCCCACAGGGGGGTTGGAGACCCAGTACTTC
CDR3aa: CSASPPTGGLETQYF
j_gene: TRBJ2-5
d_gene: TRBD1
v_gene: TRBV20-1
abundance: -

CDR3nt: TGCGCCAGCAGCCAAGTAAGGGGGTCTGGCGGCGAGCAGTACTTC
CDR3aa: CASSQVRGSGGEQYF
j_gene: TRBJ2-7
d_gene: -
v_gene: TRBV4-3
abundance: -

CDR3nt: TGTGCCAGCAGCTTACTAGCGGGAGGTGCAGATGAGCAGTTCTTC
CDR3aa: CASSLLAGGADEQFF
j_gene: TRBJ2-1
d_gene: TRBD2
v_gene: TRBV7-2
abundance: few

CDR3nt: TGCGCCAGCAGCCCTGAAGGGGGTGTGGGTGAGCAGTACTTC
CDR3aa: CASSPEGGVGEQYF
j_gene: TRBJ2-7
d_gene: -
v_gene: TRBV4-3
abundance: few

CDR3nt: TGCAGCGCAGGGGCGGGGGCCCCTAACTATGGCTACACCTTC
CDR3aa: CSAGAGAPNYGYTF
j_gene: TRBJ1-2
d_gene: -
v_gene: TRBV29-1
abundance: few

CDR3nt: TGTGCCAGCAGCTTAGGCTGGGGACAGTCCCAAGAGACCCAGTACTTC
CDR3aa: CASSLGWGQSQETQYF
j_gene: TRBJ2-5
d_gene: TRBD1
v_gene: TRBV7-6
abundance: -

CDR3nt: TGTGCCACGGGCGACAGTTACACGCAGTTCTTC
CDR3aa: CATGDSYTQFF
j_gene: TRBJ2-1
d_gene: -
v_gene: TRBV10-3
abundance: -

CDR3nt: TGTGCCAGCAGTCTCACGCGGATCAATCAGCCCCAGCATTTT
CDR3aa: CASSLTRINQPQHF
j_gene: TRBJ1-5
d_gene: -
v_gene: TRBV12-3/TRBV12-4
abundance: few

CDR3nt: TGCAGTGCTAGAGATTGGGGACAGGGAGAAGAGACCCAGTACTTC
CDR3aa: CSARDWGQGEETQYF
j_gene: TRBJ2-5
d_gene: TRBD1
v_gene: TRBV20-1
abundance: -

CDR3nt: TGCGCCAGCAGCGGCGGGGGAAACTACAATGAGCAGTTCTTC
CDR3aa: CASSGGGNYNEQFF
j_gene: TRBJ2-1
d_gene: TRBD2
v_gene: TRBV5-1
abundance: -

CDR3nt: TGCGCCAGCAGCCAAAGACTAGCCTCCTACAATGAGCAGTTCTTC
CDR3aa: CASSQRLASYNEQFF
j_gene: TRBJ2-1
d_gene: TRBD2
v_gene: TRBV4-3
abundance: few

CDR3nt: TGTGCCAGCAGCCACCTCGCTGCCGAGCAGTACTTC
CDR3aa: CASSHLAAEQYF
j_gene: TRBJ2-7
d_gene: -
v_gene: TRBV3-1
abundance: -

CDR3nt: TGCAGCGTTGATTTGGGTTCGGTGGCAGATACGCAGTATTTT
CDR3aa: CSVDLGSVADTQYF
j_gene: TRBJ2-3
d_gene: -
v_gene: TRBV29-1
abundance: few

CDR3nt: TGCAGCGTTGCCCCGACAGGGACCTATGGCTACACCTTC
CDR3aa: CSVAPTGTYGYTF
j_gene: TRBJ1-2
d_gene: TRBD1
v_gene: TRBV29-1
abundance: -

CDR3nt: TGCGCCAGCAGCCCTGGTAGCCCCGATGGCGAGCAGTACTTC
CDR3aa: CASSPGSPDGEQYF
j_gene: TRBJ2-7
d_gene: -
v_gene: TRBV5-1
abundance: -

CDR3nt: TGTGCCAGCACCCCGGCCCTAGGGGCCTACGAGCAGTACTTC
CDR3aa: CASTPALGAYEQYF
j_gene: TRBJ2-7
d_gene: -
v_gene: TRBV12-3/TRBV12-4
abundance: few

CDR3nt: TGTGCCAGCAGCCAAGAATTCCAGACCTACGAGCAGTACTTC
CDR3aa: CASSQEFQTYEQYF
j_gene: TRBJ2-7
d_gene: -
v_gene: TRBV4-2
abundance: -

CDR3nt: TGTGCCAGCAGCGCGGTCCGGCAACGGCTCGAGCAGTACTTC
CDR3aa: CASSAVRQRLEQYF
j_gene: TRBJ2-7
d_gene: -
v_gene: TRBV11-2
abundance: -

CDR3nt: TGCGCCAGCAGTGTGACGCAGCCGGGAAACACCATATATTTT
CDR3aa: CASSVTQPGNTIYF
j_gene: TRBJ1-3
d_gene: -
v_gene: TRBV10-2
abundance: -

CDR3nt: TGTGCCAGCCTCACCTCTTTCGATGAGCAGTTCTTC
CDR3aa: CASLTSFDEQFF
j_gene: TRBJ2-1
d_gene: -
v_gene: TRBV2
abundance: -

CDR3nt: TGCGCCAGCAGCTCGACAGGGGACACTGAAGCTTTCTTT
CDR3aa: CASSSTGDTEAFF
j_gene: TRBJ1-1
d_gene: TRBD1
v_gene: TRBV5-1
abundance: few

CDR3nt: TGTGCCAGCAGATATAGAGAGGGGATCGAGACCCAGTACTTC
CDR3aa: CASRYREGIETQYF
j_gene: TRBJ2-5
d_gene: -
v_gene: TRBV11-1
abundance: -

CDR3nt: TGTGCCAGCAGTCCGGGAGGGCCTTTCTACGAGCAGTACTTC
CDR3aa: CASSPGGPFYEQYF
j_gene: TRBJ2-7
d_gene: TRBD2
v_gene: TRBV28
abundance: -

CDR3nt: TGTGCCAGCAGCTTAGGGACAGGGATCATAAGGAGGGACTATGGCTACACCTTC
CDR3aa: CASSLGTGIIRRDYGYTF
j_gene: TRBJ1-2
d_gene: TRBD1
v_gene: TRBV11-2
abundance: few

CDR3nt: TGCGCCAGCAGTCAACGCGGGACAACTAGCTACACCTTC
CDR3aa: CASSQRGTTSYTF
j_gene: TRBJ1-2
d_gene: -
v_gene: TRBV5-1
abundance: -

CDR3nt: TGTGCCAGCAGCGCCCGGGGTACGCAGTATTTT
CDR3aa: CASSARGTQYF
j_gene: TRBJ2-3
d_gene: -
v_gene: TRBV9
abundance: once

CDR3nt: TGCGCCAGCAGCTCGGGACGGTTTAGCACAGATACGCAGTATTTT
CDR3aa: CASSSGRFSTDTQYF
j_gene: TRBJ2-3
d_gene: -
v_gene: TRBV5-1
abundance: -

CDR3nt: TGCAGTGCTAGAGATTATGGGCACGGGGGCAATCAGCCCCAGCATTTT
CDR3aa: CSARDYGHGGNQPQHF
j_gene: TRBJ1-5
d_gene: -
v_gene: TRBV20-1
abundance: few

CDR3nt: TGTGCCAGCAGCCAAGACAGGGCGAGGTACAATGAGCAGTTCTTC
CDR3aa: CASSQDRARYNEQFF
j_gene: TRBJ2-1
d_gene: TRBD1
v_gene: TRBV28
abundance: few

CDR3nt: TGCGCCAGCAGCTTGGTTGGGGGAAGCGATGAGCAGTTCTTC
CDR3aa: CASSLVGGSDEQFF
j_gene: TRBJ2-1
d_gene: -
v_gene: TRBV5-1
abundance: -

CDR3nt: TGTGCCAGCAGCCAAGTGGATCCGGACCCGAACTACGAGCAGTACTTC
CDR3aa: CASSQVDPDPNYEQYF
j_gene: TRBJ2-7
d_gene: -
v_gene: TRBV3-1
abundance: -

CDR3nt: TGTGCCAGCACCTCGTCCTGGGACAGTACCTACAATGAGCAGTTCTTC
CDR3aa: CASTSSWDSTYNEQFF
j_gene: TRBJ2-1
d_gene: TRBD1
v_gene: TRBV25-1
abundance: -

CDR3nt: TGTGCCAGCAGTTACGTCGGCGTTCCGCCGTTGGGCTTTGGGGCCAACGTCCTGACTTTC
CDR3aa: CASSYVGVPPLGFGANVLTF
j_gene: TRBJ2-6
d_gene: -
v_gene: TRBV6-2/TRBV6-3
abundance: few